A selection of T cell receptor beta chains follows, all from one sample in a study of a mutant IDH1 vaccine in newly diagnosed glioma. TCRdb's table, derived via immunoSEQ multiplex PCR, lists solely in-frame clones and lacks some. The table has fewer than 45,000 clones, roughly 92% seen once. This material consisted of PBMCs, taken from a glioma patient treated with radiotherapy, temozolomide or both. The receptors originated from a man aged 18-30 years with glioma. Both conserved end residues are part of each CDR3. The order of the fields is V gene, clone size, J gene, D gene, CDR3 protein, CDR3 DNA. D genes are given only for firm matches. The listing skips clone size in some rows; elsewhere it reads once, few, many or a size class.

v_gene: TRBV2
abundance: NA
j_gene: TRBJ1-1
d_gene: NA
CDR3aa: CASSWGTEAFF
CDR3nt: TGTGCCAGCAGTTGGGGGACTGAAGCTTTCTTT

v_gene: TRBV7-2
abundance: NA
j_gene: TRBJ2-1
d_gene: TRBD2
CDR3aa: CASSSGLAGYNEQFF
CDR3nt: TGTGCCAGCAGTTCGGGACTAGCGGGGTACAATGAGCAGTTCTTC

v_gene: TRBV19
abundance: NA
j_gene: TRBJ2-1
d_gene: NA
CDR3aa: CASSNEGSSYNEQFF
CDR3nt: TGTGCCAGTAGTAACGAGGGGAGCTCCTACAATGAGCAGTTCTTC

v_gene: TRBV9
abundance: few
j_gene: TRBJ2-2
d_gene: NA
CDR3aa: CASSVPPGQGELFF
CDR3nt: TGTGCCAGCAGCGTACCCCCGGGCCAAGGGGAGCTGTTTTTT

v_gene: TRBV6-1
abundance: NA
j_gene: TRBJ2-7
d_gene: TRBD1
CDR3aa: CASSSTGGGYEQYF
CDR3nt: TGTGCCAGCAGTTCGACAGGGGGAGGGTACGAGCAGTACTTC

v_gene: TRBV18
abundance: NA
j_gene: TRBJ2-7
d_gene: NA
CDR3aa: CASSPPGGYEQYF
CDR3nt: TGTGCCAGCTCACCACCCGGCGGCTACGAGCAGTACTTC

v_gene: TRBV4-3
abundance: NA
j_gene: TRBJ1-1
d_gene: NA
CDR3aa: CASSQDGARRTEAFF
CDR3nt: TGCGCCAGCAGCCAAGATGGAGCACGGAGAACTGAAGCTTTCTTT

v_gene: TRBV4-2
abundance: NA
j_gene: TRBJ2-1
d_gene: TRBD2
CDR3aa: CASSQEVSGMMMYNEQFF
CDR3nt: TGTGCCAGCAGCCAAGAGGTTAGCGGGATGATGATGTACAATGAGCAGTTCTTC

v_gene: TRBV5-1
abundance: NA
j_gene: TRBJ1-2
d_gene: NA
CDR3aa: CASSPRPGSPENGYTF
CDR3nt: TGCGCCAGCAGCCCTCGCCCGGGCAGTCCTGAAAATGGCTACACCTTC

v_gene: TRBV5-6
abundance: NA
j_gene: TRBJ1-2
d_gene: NA
CDR3aa: CASSPAAQPYGYTF
CDR3nt: TGTGCCAGCAGCCCGGCGGCACAGCCCTATGGCTACACCTTC

v_gene: TRBV30
abundance: once
j_gene: TRBJ1-2
d_gene: NA
CDR3aa: CAWTGRGANYGYTF
CDR3nt: TGTGCCTGGACGGGACGGGGAGCTAACTATGGCTACACCTTC

v_gene: TRBV27
abundance: NA
j_gene: TRBJ2-1
d_gene: NA
CDR3aa: CASSPYQGVEEQFF
CDR3nt: TGTGCCAGCAGTCCATATCAGGGAGTCGAGGAGCAGTTCTTC

v_gene: TRBV5-6
abundance: NA
j_gene: TRBJ2-7
d_gene: NA
CDR3aa: CASTKYFSEYEQYF
CDR3nt: TGTGCCAGCACCAAATATTTTTCAGAATACGAGCAGTACTTC

v_gene: TRBV4-3
abundance: NA
j_gene: TRBJ1-2
d_gene: NA
CDR3aa: CASSQDGGGVNYGYTF
CDR3nt: TGCGCCAGCAGCCAAGATGGCGGGGGCGTTAACTATGGCTACACCTTC

v_gene: TRBV5-6
abundance: NA
j_gene: TRBJ1-1
d_gene: NA
CDR3aa: CASSLAGRMNTEAFF
CDR3nt: TGTGCCAGCAGCTTGGCGGGCCGAATGAACACTGAAGCTTTCTTT

v_gene: TRBV7-9
abundance: once
j_gene: TRBJ1-4
d_gene: NA
CDR3aa: CASSPDLEDDEKLFF
CDR3nt: TGTGCCAGCAGCCCAGATCTGGAAGATGATGAAAAACTGTTTTTT

v_gene: TRBV25-1
abundance: NA
j_gene: TRBJ1-2
d_gene: NA
CDR3aa: CASSGGTYYGYTF
CDR3nt: TGTGCCAGCAGTGGGGGGACTTACTATGGCTACACCTTC

v_gene: TRBV4-1
abundance: NA
j_gene: TRBJ2-2
d_gene: NA
CDR3aa: CASSQSGTANTGELFF
CDR3nt: TGCGCCAGCAGCCAGTCCGGGACGGCGAACACCGGGGAGCTGTTTTTT

v_gene: TRBV6-5
abundance: NA
j_gene: TRBJ1-4
d_gene: NA
CDR3aa: CASSYGQTATNEKLFF
CDR3nt: TGTGCCAGCAGTTACGGCCAGACTGCAACTAATGAAAAACTGTTTTTT

v_gene: TRBV19
abundance: medium-sized
j_gene: TRBJ1-2
d_gene: TRBD1
CDR3aa: CASAGTGLYGYTF
CDR3nt: TGTGCCAGTGCAGGGACAGGACTCTATGGCTACACCTTC

v_gene: TRBV5-4
abundance: NA
j_gene: TRBJ2-1
d_gene: NA
CDR3aa: CASSFRTELHEQFF
CDR3nt: TGTGCCAGCAGCTTTCGGACAGAACTTCATGAGCAGTTCTTC

v_gene: TRBV7-4
abundance: NA
j_gene: TRBJ1-2
d_gene: TRBD1
CDR3aa: CASSIDRVLYPYGYTF
CDR3nt: TGTGCCAGCAGCATCGACAGGGTCCTTTACCCTTATGGCTACACCTTC

v_gene: TRBV14
abundance: NA
j_gene: TRBJ2-1
d_gene: NA
CDR3aa: CASSTLGLAEQFF
CDR3nt: TGTGCCAGCAGCACTTTGGGGCTGGCTGAGCAGTTCTTC

v_gene: TRBV5-1
abundance: NA
j_gene: TRBJ1-1
d_gene: TRBD1
CDR3aa: CASSLGQGAEAFF
CDR3nt: TGCGCCAGCAGCTTGGGACAGGGGGCTGAAGCTTTCTTT

v_gene: TRBV30
abundance: few
j_gene: TRBJ1-1
d_gene: NA
CDR3aa: CAWSVPGRGTEAFF
CDR3nt: TGTGCCTGGAGTGTCCCGGGGAGGGGAACTGAAGCTTTCTTT

v_gene: TRBV7-2
abundance: NA
j_gene: TRBJ1-1
d_gene: NA
CDR3aa: CASSLPQRGRDTEAFF
CDR3nt: TGTGCCAGCAGCTTACCCCAGAGGGGAAGGGACACTGAAGCTTTCTTT

v_gene: TRBV18
abundance: NA
j_gene: TRBJ1-5
d_gene: NA
CDR3aa: CASSPWGDQPQHF
CDR3nt: TGTGCCAGCTCACCGTGGGGGGATCAGCCCCAGCATTTT

v_gene: TRBV28
abundance: NA
j_gene: TRBJ1-3
d_gene: NA
CDR3aa: CASSPALSSGNTIYF
CDR3nt: TGTGCCAGCAGCCCAGCCCTAAGCTCTGGAAACACCATATATTTT

v_gene: TRBV7-8
abundance: NA
j_gene: TRBJ2-3
d_gene: TRBD2
CDR3aa: CASSPGTSGGLTDTQYF
CDR3nt: TGTGCCAGCAGCCCCGGGACTAGCGGAGGCCTCACAGATACGCAGTATTTT

v_gene: TRBV4-1
abundance: NA
j_gene: TRBJ2-7
d_gene: TRBD2
CDR3aa: CASSQDRSAAGGPPEQYF
CDR3nt: TGCGCCAGCAGCCAAGATAGGAGCGCAGCGGGAGGGCCGCCCGAGCAGTACTTC

v_gene: TRBV19
abundance: NA
j_gene: TRBJ2-7
d_gene: TRBD1
CDR3aa: CASSYGQGISYEQYF
CDR3nt: TGTGCCAGTAGTTACGGACAGGGGATCTCCTACGAGCAGTACTTC

v_gene: TRBV6-5
abundance: NA
j_gene: TRBJ1-5
d_gene: TRBD1
CDR3aa: CASSYSGTGDQPQHF
CDR3nt: TGTGCCAGCAGTTACTCCGGGACAGGAGATCAGCCCCAGCATTTT

v_gene: TRBV29-1
abundance: NA
j_gene: TRBJ2-1
d_gene: NA
CDR3aa: CSVEGSTGRFVEQFF
CDR3nt: TGCAGCGTTGAAGGTAGCACAGGGAGGTTTGTTGAGCAGTTCTTC

v_gene: TRBV30
abundance: NA
j_gene: TRBJ1-2
d_gene: NA
CDR3aa: CAWKTGDGYTF
CDR3nt: TGTGCCTGGAAGACAGGAGATGGCTACACCTTC

v_gene: TRBV5-6
abundance: NA
j_gene: TRBJ1-2
d_gene: NA
CDR3aa: CASKGVGGYTF
CDR3nt: TGTGCCAGCAAGGGGGTAGGTGGCTACACCTTC

v_gene: TRBV28
abundance: NA
j_gene: TRBJ2-6
d_gene: NA
CDR3aa: CASSTVSGANVLTF
CDR3nt: TGTGCCAGCTCGACGGTCTCTGGGGCCAACGTCCTGACTTTC

v_gene: TRBV2
abundance: few
j_gene: TRBJ1-1
d_gene: NA
CDR3aa: CASSPDREAFF
CDR3nt: TGTGCCAGCAGCCCGGACAGAGAAGCTTTCTTT

v_gene: TRBV30
abundance: few
j_gene: TRBJ1-1
d_gene: NA
CDR3aa: CAWSRTQNTEAFF
CDR3nt: TGTGCCTGGAGTAGGACGCAAAACACTGAAGCTTTCTTT

v_gene: TRBV18
abundance: NA
j_gene: TRBJ2-5
d_gene: NA
CDR3aa: CASSPPREGTETQYF
CDR3nt: TGTGCCAGCTCACCCCCCAGGGAAGGGACAGAGACCCAGTACTTC

v_gene: TRBV29-1
abundance: NA
j_gene: TRBJ2-5
d_gene: TRBD1
CDR3aa: CSTTGPQYF
CDR3nt: TGCAGCACGACAGGGCCCCAGTACTTC

v_gene: TRBV5-6
abundance: NA
j_gene: TRBJ2-5
d_gene: TRBD2
CDR3aa: CASSRRTGLAQGPQETQYF
CDR3nt: TGTGCCAGCAGCCGGCGGACGGGACTAGCGCAGGGTCCCCAAGAGACCCAGTACTTC

v_gene: TRBV10-2
abundance: few
j_gene: TRBJ2-7
d_gene: TRBD2
CDR3aa: CASSDSGKGYEQYF
CDR3nt: TGCGCCAGCAGTGATAGCGGGAAGGGATACGAGCAGTACTTC

v_gene: TRBV28
abundance: NA
j_gene: TRBJ2-7
d_gene: NA
CDR3aa: CASSLWGRQYF
CDR3nt: TGTGCCAGCAGTTTATGGGGGCGGCAGTACTTC

v_gene: TRBV18
abundance: NA
j_gene: TRBJ1-2
d_gene: TRBD1
CDR3aa: CASSTGDSYNYGYTF
CDR3nt: TGTGCCAGCTCAACAGGGGACAGTTATAACTATGGCTACACCTTC

v_gene: TRBV2
abundance: once
j_gene: TRBJ1-5
d_gene: NA
CDR3aa: CASSERQLNGPQHF
CDR3nt: TGTGCCAGCAGTGAGAGACAGCTTAACGGGCCCCAGCATTTT

v_gene: TRBV13
abundance: NA
j_gene: TRBJ2-7
d_gene: NA
CDR3aa: CASSLFGLKTYEQYF
CDR3nt: TGTGCCAGCAGCTTATTCGGACTGAAAACCTACGAGCAGTACTTC

v_gene: TRBV6-5
abundance: NA
j_gene: TRBJ1-1
d_gene: NA
CDR3aa: CAGRPTSGSNTEAFF
CDR3nt: TGTGCCGGCAGGCCAACCTCCGGATCGAACACTGAAGCTTTCTTT

v_gene: TRBV4-1
abundance: NA
j_gene: TRBJ1-1
d_gene: NA
CDR3aa: CASSQDVLDTEAFF
CDR3nt: TGCGCCAGCAGCCAAGATGTTCTGGACACTGAAGCTTTCTTT

v_gene: TRBV29-1
abundance: NA
j_gene: TRBJ1-1
d_gene: NA
CDR3aa: CSVGRGISYTEAFF
CDR3nt: TGCAGCGTTGGAAGGGGAATATCCTACACTGAAGCTTTCTTT

v_gene: TRBV29-1
abundance: NA
j_gene: TRBJ2-2
d_gene: NA
CDR3aa: CSVSDRHSNTGELFF
CDR3nt: TGCAGCGTTTCGGACCGGCATTCGAACACCGGGGAGCTGTTTTTT

v_gene: TRBV7-6
abundance: NA
j_gene: TRBJ2-7
d_gene: NA
CDR3aa: CASSLNPGPQYEQYF
CDR3nt: TGTGCCAGCAGCCTAAACCCCGGGCCCCAATACGAGCAGTACTTC

v_gene: TRBV5-1
abundance: NA
j_gene: TRBJ2-1
d_gene: TRBD2
CDR3aa: CASSITSGSSYNEQFF
CDR3nt: TGCGCCAGCAGCATTACTAGCGGGAGCTCCTACAATGAGCAGTTCTTC

v_gene: TRBV18
abundance: NA
j_gene: TRBJ1-2
d_gene: TRBD1
CDR3aa: CASSGTGDGIDGYTF
CDR3nt: TGTGCCAGCTCAGGTACAGGGGACGGAATAGATGGCTACACCTTC

v_gene: TRBV6-5
abundance: NA
j_gene: TRBJ2-7
d_gene: TRBD2
CDR3aa: CATAAGVPYEQYF
CDR3nt: TGTGCCACTGCAGCGGGAGTCCCCTACGAGCAGTACTTC

v_gene: TRBV7-9
abundance: NA
j_gene: TRBJ1-1
d_gene: NA
CDR3aa: CASSPPGDTEAFF
CDR3nt: TGTGCCAGCAGCCCCCCGGGGGACACTGAAGCTTTCTTT

v_gene: TRBV18
abundance: NA
j_gene: TRBJ2-2
d_gene: TRBD2
CDR3aa: CASSLTGTSGTNTGELFF
CDR3nt: TGTGCCAGCTCACTAACCGGGACTAGCGGTACGAACACCGGGGAGCTGTTTTTT

v_gene: TRBV10-3
abundance: NA
j_gene: TRBJ2-7
d_gene: NA
CDR3aa: CAISPGTQDIEQYF
CDR3nt: TGTGCCATCAGTCCGGGGACTCAAGACATCGAGCAGTACTTC

v_gene: TRBV29-1
abundance: few
j_gene: TRBJ1-1
d_gene: TRBD1
CDR3aa: CSVNRGRTEAFF
CDR3nt: TGCAGCGTTAACAGGGGGAGAACTGAAGCTTTCTTT

v_gene: TRBV19
abundance: NA
j_gene: TRBJ2-6
d_gene: NA
CDR3aa: CASSPLPGANVLTF
CDR3nt: TGTGCCAGTAGTCCCCTCCCCGGGGCCAACGTCCTGACTTTC

v_gene: TRBV18
abundance: NA
j_gene: TRBJ1-5
d_gene: NA
CDR3aa: CASSPGSSNQPQHF
CDR3nt: TGTGCCAGCTCACCAGGAAGTAGCAATCAGCCCCAGCATTTT